What follows are 14 T cell receptor beta chains derived from one specimen sequenced in a study of blood T cell repertoires in COVID-19. Clones were sequenced by immunoSEQ multiplex PCR, and TCRdb holds only the in-frame ones, with some missing. This table holds hundreds of thousands of clones, around 89% found once. The sequenced material came from PBMCs or T cells enriched from blood (not recorded which). Receptors were obtained from a woman aged 18-35 years with acute COVID-19.

V gene TRBV28 combines with J gene TRBJ2-7, with 8 positions matching TRBD2. Germline trimming cut 7 bases from V and 4 bases from J; bases unmatched to any gene: 9. The CDR3 spans 14 residues. In germline, CDR1 is MDHEN, CDR2 SYDVKM. The CDR3 region is CASKPGLDIYEQYF. The DNA for the CDR3 is TGTGCCAGCAAGCCGGGACTAGATATTTACGAGCAGTACTTC.

The chain couples TRBV28 to TRBJ2-1, with 7 bases that match TRBD1. Germline CDR1 MDHEN, CDR2 SYDVKM. Germline trimming cut 4 bases from V and 7 bases from J; bases unmatched to any gene: 7. This CDR3 is 14 amino acids long. CDR3 DNA sequence: TGTGCCAGCAGTTCCCCGACAGGGATGAATGAGCAGTTCTTC. The encoded protein is CASSSPTGMNEQFF.

This clone appeared once. This sequence joins TRBV9 and TRBJ2-6; tentatively, D is TRBD2 (6 bases). The CDR3 totals 17 residues. Trimming cost V 4 bases and J 2 bases, with 16 bases left between them. CDR1 and CDR2 (germline): SGDLS, YYNGEE. CDR3 loop: CASSPPGLTTGANVLTF. The CDR3 bases are TGTGCCAGCAGCCCGCCGGGACTTACTACTGGGGCCAACGTCCTGACTTTC.

The V call is TRBV12-3 or TRBV12-4, the J call TRBJ2-7; TRBD1 matches 10 bases. V lost 4 bases, J lost 5 bases, and 2 bases stayed unmatched. CDR3 size: 13 residues. CDR3 DNA sequence: TGTGCCAGCAGTTACGGGACAGGGGACGAGCAGTACTTC. Translating gives CASSYGTGDEQYF.

The rearrangement links TRBV4-1 to TRBJ1-1; D unclear. Germline assignment: CDR1 MGHRA and CDR2 YSYEKL. The CDR3 has 14 amino acids. V was pared by 0 bases and J by 11 bases, with 16 bases between. CDR3 DNA: TGCGCCAGCAGCCAAGAATTGGGTCCCCCGGGGGCTTTCTTT. This codes for CASSQELGPPGAFF.

This sequence joins TRBV5-1 and TRBJ2-5; possible D gene TRBD1, 8 bases. The CDR3 is 17 amino acids. V lost 0 bases and J 1 base, leaving 16 bases between the germline ends. CDR1 SGHRS and CDR2 YFSETQ come from the germline V gene. Here the CDR3 reads CASSLVQGGLLQETQYF. The CDR3 nucleotides are TGCGCCAGCAGCTTGGTACAGGGGGGGCTTCTCCAAGAGACCCAGTACTTC.

The CDR3 DNA is TGTGCCAGCAGTCAAACAGGTATGGGCAATCAGCCCCAGCATTTT. Protein: CASSQTGMGNQPQHF. J is TRBJ1-5 and V is TRBV28; D might be TRBD1 (5 bases). CDR3 size: 15 residues. V was shortened by 5 bases and J by 2 bases, with 13 bases between the two germline ends. CDR1 and CDR2 from the germline V gene are MDHEN and SYDVKM. Combining the CDR3 with reference TRBV28 and TRBJ1-5 gives the whole variable domain DVKVTQSSRYLVKRTGEKVFLECVQDMDHENMFWYRQDPGLGLRLIYFSYDVKMKEKGDIPEGYSVSREKKERFSLILESASTNQTSMYLCASSQTGMGNQPQHFGDGTRLSIL.

The chain uses TRBV6-5 and TRBJ1-5; 9 nucleotides align to TRBD1. The CDR3 is 15 amino acids. Germline values: CDR1 MNHEY, CDR2 SVGAGI. V shed 7 bases and J 1 base; nucleotides not matched to a gene: 5. CDR3 sequence: CASTKTGGSNQPQHF. As DNA, the CDR3 is TGTGCCAGCACCAAGACAGGGGGGAGCAATCAGCCCCAGCATTTT.

J is TRBJ2-2 and V is TRBV3-1 (or the pseudogene TRBV3-2), with 7 positions matching TRBD2. Germline assignment: CDR1 LGHDT and CDR2 YNNKEL (reference sequence). The CDR3 is 15 amino acids. V lost 6 bases, J lost 4 bases, and 8 bases stayed unmatched. The CDR3 region has the DNA TGTGCCAGCAGTCAGCGGGAAATAAGCACCGGGGAGCTGTTTTTT. Translated, it gives CASSQREISTGELFF.

The chain links TRBV12-1 to TRBJ2-1; no DNA check was done on the table's D call, TRBD2. TRBV12-1 is deemed a pseudogene. The CDR3 spans 14 residues. The CDR3 is CASRLRWRFNEQFF. The DNA for the CDR3 is TGTGCCAGCCGACTTAGGTGGCGGTTCAATGAGCAGTTCTTC.

This chain uses TRBV3-1 (or the pseudogene TRBV3-2) with TRBJ1-1; no clear D. The length of the CDR3 is 13 residues. V dropped 4 bases and J dropped 1 base, with 7 bases sitting between them. Germline V gene sequence: CDR1 LGHDT, CDR2 YNNKEL (reference sequence). The CDR3 DNA follows: TGTGCCAGCAGCCCCCGGGGGAACACTGAAGCTTTCTTT. Translating it yields CASSPRGNTEAFF.

The chain couples TRBV29-1 to TRBJ2-7; 9 bases are a match to TRBD2. Germline V gene data show CDR1 as SQVTM and CDR2 as ANQGSEA. The V and J ends lost 7 bases and 4 bases, in that order; junction bases with no gene match: 5. The CDR3 consists of 12 residues. In DNA form, the CDR3 reads TGCAGCGGATCCAGCGGGGGGTACGAGCAGTACTTC. It is translated as CSGSSGGYEQYF.

The rearrangement links TRBV19 to TRBJ1-4; no firm D call. Germline V lookup: CDR1 LNHDA, CDR2 SQIVND (reference sequence). Trimming shortened V by 3 bases and J by 3 bases, and 8 bases separated the two germline ends. The CDR3 extends over 14 amino acids. Written as DNA, the CDR3 is TGTGCCAGTAGTATCCAGGCGTCTAATGAAAAACTGTTTTTT. Translated: CASSIQASNEKLFF. The whole variable domain, filled in from reference TRBV19 and TRBJ1-4, reads DGGITQSPKYLFRKEGQNVTLSCEQNLNHDAMYWYRQDPGQGLRLIYYSQIVNDFQKGDIAEGYSVSREKKESFPLTVTSAQKNPTAFYLCASSIQASNEKLFFGSGTQLSVL.

The J gene is TRBJ1-4, the V gene TRBV28; 9 nucleotides align to TRBD1. The CDR3 consists of 16 residues. Germline lookup yields CDR1 MDHEN and CDR2 SYDVKM. Trimming took 5 bases from V and 3 from J; bases not matched to a gene: 7. CDR3 sequence (DNA): TGTGCCAGCAGTCCTCCCGACAGGGGGGCTAATGAAAAACTGTTTTTT. Its translation: CASSPPDRGANEKLFF.